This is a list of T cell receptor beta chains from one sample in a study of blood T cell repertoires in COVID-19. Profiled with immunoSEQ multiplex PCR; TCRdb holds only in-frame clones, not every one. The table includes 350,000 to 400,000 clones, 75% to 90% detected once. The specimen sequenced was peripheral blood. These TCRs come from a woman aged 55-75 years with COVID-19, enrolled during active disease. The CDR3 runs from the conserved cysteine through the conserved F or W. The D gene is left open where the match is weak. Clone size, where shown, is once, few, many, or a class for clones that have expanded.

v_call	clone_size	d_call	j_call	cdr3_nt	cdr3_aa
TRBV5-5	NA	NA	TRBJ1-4	TGTGCCAGCAGCTTGAGTACAGGGAATGAAAAACTGTTTTTT	CASSLSTGNEKLFF
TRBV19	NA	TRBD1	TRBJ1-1	TGTGCAACCCAACAGGGGCTGGGAACTGAAGCTTTCTTT	CATQQGLGTEAFF
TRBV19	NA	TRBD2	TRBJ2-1	TGTGCCAGTAGTCCCAGCGGGGGATTCAATGAGCAGTTCTTC	CASSPSGGFNEQFF
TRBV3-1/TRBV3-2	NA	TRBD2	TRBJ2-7	TGTGCCAGCAGTCCCAGCGGGGGTCTGTACGAGCAGTACTTC	CASSPSGGLYEQYF
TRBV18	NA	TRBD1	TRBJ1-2	TGTGCCAGCTCACGACCATTGGACAGGGGGCCTAACTATGGCTACACCTTC	CASSRPLDRGPNYGYTF
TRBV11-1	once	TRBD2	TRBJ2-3	TGTGCCAGCAGTTACCTCCGGGGGGGCCGCGCAGATACGCAGTATTTT	CASSYLRGGRADTQYF
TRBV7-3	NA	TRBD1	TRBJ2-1	TGTGCCAGCAGCTCGACAGGGGCCAATGAGCAGTTCTTC	CASSSTGANEQFF
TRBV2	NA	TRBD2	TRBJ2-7	TGTGCCAGCAGAAGGACTAGCGAGTCCTACGAGCAGTACTTC	CASRRTSESYEQYF
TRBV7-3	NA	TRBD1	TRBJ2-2	TGTGCCAGCAGCACGGGACAGGGCAACACCGGGGAGCTGTTTTTT	CASSTGQGNTGELFF
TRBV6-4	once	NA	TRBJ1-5	TGTGCCAGCAGGCAGCTGCTCGCGGCGCGCGCGGTCCCTAGCAATCAGCCCCAGCATTTT	CASRQLLAARAVPSNQPQHF
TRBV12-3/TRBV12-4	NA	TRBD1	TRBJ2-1	TGTGCCAGCAGTAGGGACAGGGGAAATGAGCAGTTCTTC	CASSRDRGNEQFF
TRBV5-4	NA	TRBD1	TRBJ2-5	TGTGCCAGCAGCATCGACAGGGCTAACCAAGAGACCCAGTACTTC	CASSIDRANQETQYF
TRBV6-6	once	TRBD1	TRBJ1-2	TGTGCCAGCAGCCAACTTACAGGGGGCTATGGCTACACCTTC	CASSQLTGGYGYTF
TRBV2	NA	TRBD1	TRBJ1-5	TGTGCCAGCAGTGAAATCGCGACAGGGGAGGGAAGTCAGCATTTT	CASSEIATGEGSQHF
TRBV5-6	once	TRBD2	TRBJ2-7	TGTGCCAGCAGCGTGGCTAGCGGGCTCTCCTACGAGCAGTACTTC	CASSVASGLSYEQYF
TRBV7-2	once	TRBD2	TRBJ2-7	TGTGCCAGCAGTCCACGCGGGGGGGATTACCACGAGCAGTACTTC	CASSPRGGDYHEQYF
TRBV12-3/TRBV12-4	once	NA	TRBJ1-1	TGTGCCAGCAGCCCAAGCGCCACTGAAGCTTTCTTT	CASSPSATEAFF
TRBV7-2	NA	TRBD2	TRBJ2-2	TGTGCCAGCAGTAGACTAGCGGGGGCGTCGAACACCGGGGAGCTGTTTTTT	CASSRLAGASNTGELFF
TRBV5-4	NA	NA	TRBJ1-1	TGTGCCAGCAGCTTGACGGGGGTCACTGAAGCTTTCTTT	CASSLTGVTEAFF
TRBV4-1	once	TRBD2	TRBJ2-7	TGCGCCAGCAGCCTTGGACTAGCAAACTACGAGCAGTACTTC	CASSLGLANYEQYF
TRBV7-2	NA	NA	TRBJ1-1	TGTGCCAGCAGCTTAGTACGCAGGGGCACTGAAGCTTTCTTT	CASSLVRRGTEAFF
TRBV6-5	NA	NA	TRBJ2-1	TGTGCCAGCAGTTTACCTGACAGAAATGAGCAGTTCTTC	CASSLPDRNEQFF
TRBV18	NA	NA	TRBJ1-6	TGTGCCAGCTCACCACCCTCGGGGACACTTAATTCACCCCTCCACTTT	CASSPPSGTLNSPLHF
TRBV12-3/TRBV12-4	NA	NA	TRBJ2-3	TGTGCCAGCAGTCCCAGGGTGTTCGATACGCAGTATTTT	CASSPRVFDTQYF
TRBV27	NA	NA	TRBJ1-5	TGTGCCAGCAGTGTCCAGGGTGGTAGCCAGCCCCAGCATTTT	CASSVQGGSQPQHF
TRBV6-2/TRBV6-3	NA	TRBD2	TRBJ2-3	TGTGCCAGCAGTCTAGCGGGCGTGGCAGATACGCAGTATTTT	CASSLAGVADTQYF
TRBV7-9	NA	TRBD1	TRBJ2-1	TGTGCCAGCAGCTTAAACAGGGGGATTAGCTACAATGAGCAGTTCTTC	CASSLNRGISYNEQFF
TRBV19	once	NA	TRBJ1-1	TGTGCCAGTAGTATAGCAGGTGGGAACACTGAAGCTTTCTTT	CASSIAGGNTEAFF
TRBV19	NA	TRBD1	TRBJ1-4	TGTGCCAGCCGACGTGGGACAGGGGGTAATTGGGAAAAACTGTTTTTT	CASRRGTGGNWEKLFF
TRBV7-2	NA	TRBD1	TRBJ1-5	TGTGCCAGCAGCCCGGGACAGGCAGAGATAGAGCCCCAGCATTTT	CASSPGQAEIEPQHF
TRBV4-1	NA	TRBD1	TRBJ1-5	TGCGCCAGCAGTCTTGTCGAACAGGGGAATCAGCCCCAGCATTTT	CASSLVEQGNQPQHF
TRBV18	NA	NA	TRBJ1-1	TGTGCCAGCTCACTGACTACCAACACTGAAGCTTTCTTT	CASSLTTNTEAFF
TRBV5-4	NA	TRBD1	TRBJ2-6	TGTGCCAGCAGCTTCGGTGGCAGGGGGCTTACTGGGGCCAACGTCCTGACTTTC	CASSFGGRGLTGANVLTF
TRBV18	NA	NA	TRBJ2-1	TGTGCCAGCTCACCCCAGGAGCGGAGGTCTTACAATGAGCAGTTCTTC	CASSPQERRSYNEQFF
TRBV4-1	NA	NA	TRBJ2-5	TGCGCCAGCAGCCAAGGCGGGGGCGCGAGGATTGAGACCCAGTACTTC	CASSQGGGARIETQYF
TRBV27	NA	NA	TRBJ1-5	TGTGCCAGCAGTTTTCGGTCTTCAGGGTCCTATAGCAATCAGCCCCAGCATTTT	CASSFRSSGSYSNQPQHF
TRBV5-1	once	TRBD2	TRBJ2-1	TGCGCCAGCAGCTTGGTTCTAGCGGGGCGGTTAAAGAACAATGAGCAGTTCTTC	CASSLVLAGRLKNNEQFF
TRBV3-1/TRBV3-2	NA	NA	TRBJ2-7	TGTGCCAGCAGCCAAGATAAACTAGGCAAACCCCACGAGCAGTACTTC	CASSQDKLGKPHEQYF
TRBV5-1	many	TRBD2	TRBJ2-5	TGCGCCAGCAGCTTGGAGTCTAGCGGGGGTGGAGAGACCCAGTACTTC	CASSLESSGGGETQYF
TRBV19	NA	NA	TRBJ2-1	TGTGCCAGTAGTCGAGCTACCATGGAGGGAAAGGTCTTC	CASSRATMEGKVF
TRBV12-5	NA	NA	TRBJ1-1	TGTGCTAGTGGTTCGCGCCCCCCGGGGGTACCGGGGACTGAAGCTTTCTTT	CASGSRPPGVPGTEAFF
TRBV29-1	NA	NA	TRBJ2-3	TGCAGCGTAGTGGGACATTCACTCAGCACAGATACGCAGTATTTT	CSVVGHSLSTDTQYF
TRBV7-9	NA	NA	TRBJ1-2	TGTGCCAGCAGCTTATTCACGGGTGACTATGGCTACACCTTC	CASSLFTGDYGYTF
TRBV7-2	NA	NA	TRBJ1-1	TGTGCCAGCAGCTTAGCGGCCATCCAGAACACTGAAGCTTTCTTT	CASSLAAIQNTEAFF
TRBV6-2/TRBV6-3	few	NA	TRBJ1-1	TGTGCCAGCAGCTCCCCGATGCAGGCTAACACTGAAGCTTTCTTT	CASSSPMQANTEAFF
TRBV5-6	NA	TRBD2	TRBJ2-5	TGTGCCAGCAGCTTACTAGCGGGGGGGCGAGAGACCCAGTACTTC	CASSLLAGGRETQYF